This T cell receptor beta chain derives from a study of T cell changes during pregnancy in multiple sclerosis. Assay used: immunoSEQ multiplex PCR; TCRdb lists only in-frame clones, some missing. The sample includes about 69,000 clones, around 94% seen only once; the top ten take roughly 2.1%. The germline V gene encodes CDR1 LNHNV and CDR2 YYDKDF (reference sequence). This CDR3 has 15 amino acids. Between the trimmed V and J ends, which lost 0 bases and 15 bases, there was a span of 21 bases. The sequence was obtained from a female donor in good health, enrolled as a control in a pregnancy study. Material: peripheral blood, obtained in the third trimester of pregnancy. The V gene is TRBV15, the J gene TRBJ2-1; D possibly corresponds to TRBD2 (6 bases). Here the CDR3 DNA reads TGTGCCACCAGCAGAGACCCTTACGGAGGGGAGATCCGGTTCTTC. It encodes CATSRDPYGGEIRFF.